The clone carrying this T cell receptor beta chain was counted between two and nine times. The junction shows a germline mismatch at one end, possibly a read error. The CDR3 extends over 13 amino acids. Looked up from germline, CDR1 is MNHEY and CDR2 is SVGAGI. In the source study's methods: Researchers report that nucleated cell counts were estimated from reference gene primer amplification. The protocol was immunoSEQ multiplex PCR, while the TCRdb copy is restricted to in-frame clones and leaves out a portion. V and J calls plus clone size are reproduced from that table; the DNA served to infer D and trimming. The sample yields more than 150,000 clones, more than 65% seen once. This specimen belongs to a study of blood T cell repertoires in COVID-19. About the research overall: Donors in the United States, Italy and Spain gave samples during acute or convalescent COVID-19. Nucleic acid was either cDNA or gDNA, and it came from T cells, B-cell-depleted T cells, or PBMCs.

This sequence joins TRBV6-5 and TRBJ2-7; the D gene is possibly TRBD2 (6 bases). The sequence was obtained from a woman aged 80 or older with acute or convalescent COVID-19. The sample comprised peripheral blood. The CDR3 protein is CASSYSRGGSGHF. Written as DNA, the CDR3 is TGTGCCAGCAGTTACTCCCGTGGGGGGTCGGGTCACTTC.